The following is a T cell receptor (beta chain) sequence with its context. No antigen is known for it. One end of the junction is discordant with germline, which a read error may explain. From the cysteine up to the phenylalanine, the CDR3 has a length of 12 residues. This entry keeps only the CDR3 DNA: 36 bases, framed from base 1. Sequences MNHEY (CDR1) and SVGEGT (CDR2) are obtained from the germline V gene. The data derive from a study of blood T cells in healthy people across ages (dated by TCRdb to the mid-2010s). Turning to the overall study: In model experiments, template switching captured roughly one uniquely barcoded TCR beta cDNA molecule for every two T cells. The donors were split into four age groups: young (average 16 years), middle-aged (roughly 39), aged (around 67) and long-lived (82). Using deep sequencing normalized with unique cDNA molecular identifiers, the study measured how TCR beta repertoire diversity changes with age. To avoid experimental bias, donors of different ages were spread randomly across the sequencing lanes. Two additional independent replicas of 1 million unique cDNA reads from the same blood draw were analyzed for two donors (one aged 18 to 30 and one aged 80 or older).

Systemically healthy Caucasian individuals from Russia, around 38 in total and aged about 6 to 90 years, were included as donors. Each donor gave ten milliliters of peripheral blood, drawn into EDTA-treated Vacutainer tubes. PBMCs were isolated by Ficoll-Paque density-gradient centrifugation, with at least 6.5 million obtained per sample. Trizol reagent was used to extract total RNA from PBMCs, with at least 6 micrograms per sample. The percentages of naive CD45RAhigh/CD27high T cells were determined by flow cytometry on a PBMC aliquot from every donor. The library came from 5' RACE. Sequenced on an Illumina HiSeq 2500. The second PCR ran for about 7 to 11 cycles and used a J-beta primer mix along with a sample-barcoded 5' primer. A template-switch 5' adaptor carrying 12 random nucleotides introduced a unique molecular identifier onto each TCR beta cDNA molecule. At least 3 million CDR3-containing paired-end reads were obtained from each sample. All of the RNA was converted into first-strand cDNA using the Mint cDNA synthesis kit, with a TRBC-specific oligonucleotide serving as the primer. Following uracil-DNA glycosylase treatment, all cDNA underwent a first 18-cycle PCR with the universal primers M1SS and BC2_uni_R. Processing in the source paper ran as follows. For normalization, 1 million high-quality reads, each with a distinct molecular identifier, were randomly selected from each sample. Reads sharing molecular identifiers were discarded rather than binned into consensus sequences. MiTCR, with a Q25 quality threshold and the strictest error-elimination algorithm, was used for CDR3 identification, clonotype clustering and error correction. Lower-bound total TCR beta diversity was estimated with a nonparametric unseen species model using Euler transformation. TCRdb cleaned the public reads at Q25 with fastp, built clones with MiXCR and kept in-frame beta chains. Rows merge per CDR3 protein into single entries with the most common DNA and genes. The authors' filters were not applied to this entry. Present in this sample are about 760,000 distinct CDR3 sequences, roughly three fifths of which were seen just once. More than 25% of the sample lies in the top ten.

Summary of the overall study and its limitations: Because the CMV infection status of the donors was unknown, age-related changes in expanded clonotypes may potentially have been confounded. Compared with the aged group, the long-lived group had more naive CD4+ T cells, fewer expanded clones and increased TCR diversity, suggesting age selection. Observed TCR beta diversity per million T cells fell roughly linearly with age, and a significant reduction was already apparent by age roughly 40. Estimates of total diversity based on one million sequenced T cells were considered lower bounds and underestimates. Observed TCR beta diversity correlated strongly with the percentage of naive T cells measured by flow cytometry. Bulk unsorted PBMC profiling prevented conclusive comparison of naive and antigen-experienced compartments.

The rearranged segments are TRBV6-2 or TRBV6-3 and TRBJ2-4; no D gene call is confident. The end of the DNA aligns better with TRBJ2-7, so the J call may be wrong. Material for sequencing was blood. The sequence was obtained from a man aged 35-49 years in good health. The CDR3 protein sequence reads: CASIYLVDEQYF. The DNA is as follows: TGTGCCAGCATTTACTTGGTGGACGAGCAGTACTTC.